The T cell receptor (beta chain) described here comes from a study of cytomegalovirus exposure and HLA in healthy donors. Findings and caveats of the study: Rarity characterized most TCR sequences, yet some public TCRs appeared in many donors. What TCR beta sequences reportedly achieved was accurate prediction of HLA-A and HLA-B alleles in most subjects.

Primers included in the PCR were 60 Vbeta and 13 Jbeta primers. Here immunoSEQ multiplex PCR was the method, and the copy in TCRdb shows in-frame clones only, minus some. This table has about 160,000 clones, around 76% appearing once. About this clone: No antigen is known for it.

This CDR3 is built from 13 residues. V shed 4 bases and J shed 6 bases, with 11 bases lying between them. Germline assignment: CDR1 SGDLS and CDR2 YYNGEE. Material for sequencing was PBMCs. The rearrangement joins TRBV9 to TRBJ2-1; no clear D. This clonotype was obtained from a man aged 40-55 years in good health and CMV-seropositive. CDR3 in amino acids: CASSPLPGNEQFF. DNA for the CDR3: TGTGCCAGCAGCCCCCTCCCGGGCAATGAGCAGTTCTTC.